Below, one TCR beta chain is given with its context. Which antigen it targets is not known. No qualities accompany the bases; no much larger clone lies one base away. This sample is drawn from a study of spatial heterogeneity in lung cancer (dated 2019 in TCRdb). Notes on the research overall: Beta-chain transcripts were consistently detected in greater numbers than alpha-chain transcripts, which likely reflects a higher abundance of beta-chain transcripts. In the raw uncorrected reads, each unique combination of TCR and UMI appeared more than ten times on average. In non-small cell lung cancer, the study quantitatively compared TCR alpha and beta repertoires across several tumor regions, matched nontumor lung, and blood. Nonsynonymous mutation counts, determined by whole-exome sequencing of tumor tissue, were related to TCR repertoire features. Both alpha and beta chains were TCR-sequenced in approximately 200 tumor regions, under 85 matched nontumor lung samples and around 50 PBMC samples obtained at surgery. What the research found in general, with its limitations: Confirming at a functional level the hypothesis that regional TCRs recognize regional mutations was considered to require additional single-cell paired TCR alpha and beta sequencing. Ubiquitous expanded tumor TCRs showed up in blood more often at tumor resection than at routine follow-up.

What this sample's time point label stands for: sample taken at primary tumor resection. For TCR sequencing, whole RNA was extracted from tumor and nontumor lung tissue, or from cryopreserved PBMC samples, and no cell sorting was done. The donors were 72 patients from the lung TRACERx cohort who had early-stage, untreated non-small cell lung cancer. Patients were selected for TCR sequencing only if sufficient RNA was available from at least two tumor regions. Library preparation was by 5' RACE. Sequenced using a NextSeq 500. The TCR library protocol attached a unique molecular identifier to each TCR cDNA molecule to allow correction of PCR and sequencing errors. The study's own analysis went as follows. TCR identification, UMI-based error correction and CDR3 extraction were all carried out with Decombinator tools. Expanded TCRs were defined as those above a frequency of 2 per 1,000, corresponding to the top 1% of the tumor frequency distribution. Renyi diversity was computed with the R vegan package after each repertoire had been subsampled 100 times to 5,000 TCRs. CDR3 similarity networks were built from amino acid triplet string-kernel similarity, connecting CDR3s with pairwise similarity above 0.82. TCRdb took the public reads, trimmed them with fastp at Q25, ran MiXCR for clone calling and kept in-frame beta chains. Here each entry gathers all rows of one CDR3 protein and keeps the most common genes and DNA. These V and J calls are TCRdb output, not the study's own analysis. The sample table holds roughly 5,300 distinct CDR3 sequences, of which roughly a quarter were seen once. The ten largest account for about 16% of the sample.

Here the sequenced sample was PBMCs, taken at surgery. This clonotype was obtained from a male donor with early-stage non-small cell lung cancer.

The CDR3 region reads CALGSSYEQYF. The nucleotide sequence is TGTGCTTTGGGTAGCTCCTACGAGCAGTACTTC. Recombination linked TRBV7-9 to TRBJ2-7; the D gene cannot be resolved reliably. The CDR3, cysteine through phenylalanine, is 11 amino acids long. Only the CDR3 portion is preserved as DNA: 33 bases, with reading frame beginning at the first base. CDR1 and CDR2 are drawn from the germline V gene (reference sequence): SEHNR, FQNEAQ.